This entry is about one T cell receptor (beta chain). No antigen is known for it. Molecular barcoding with unique molecular identifiers was used for the TCRbeta library. TCRdb re-called the PCR reads through MiXCR, storing one row per CDR3 protein. In the table there are 400,000 to 450,000 distinct CDR3 sequences, around 46% of which are singletons. The source of the sample is a study of T-cell reconstitution after alpha-beta-depleted transplantation in children. Study-level results: For some patients, TCRbeta diversity was high at day 60 because of recipient T cells and thymic progenitors that survived. From newly produced T cells came most of the T-cell counts and diversity one year after transplant. Several hundred graft clones that had expanded were reportedly the source of alpha-beta T cells about two months after transplant.

Germline V lookup: CDR1 MNHNS, CDR2 SASEGT. The CDR3 runs to 16 residues. The ends lost 6 bases at V and 7 bases at J; junction bases unmatched: 14. The sequencing used PBMCs, collected before TCRalphabeta/CD19-depleted stem cell transplant. This clonotype was sampled from a girl between 2 and 10 years old with aplastic anemia, due to receive a stem cell transplant. The V call is TRBV6-1, the J call TRBJ2-4, with 8 bases that match TRBD1. CDR3 in DNA: TGTGCCAGCAGACCCCAACCTCGACAGGGGACGAACATTCAGTACTTC. Translated, it gives CASRPQPRQGTNIQYF.